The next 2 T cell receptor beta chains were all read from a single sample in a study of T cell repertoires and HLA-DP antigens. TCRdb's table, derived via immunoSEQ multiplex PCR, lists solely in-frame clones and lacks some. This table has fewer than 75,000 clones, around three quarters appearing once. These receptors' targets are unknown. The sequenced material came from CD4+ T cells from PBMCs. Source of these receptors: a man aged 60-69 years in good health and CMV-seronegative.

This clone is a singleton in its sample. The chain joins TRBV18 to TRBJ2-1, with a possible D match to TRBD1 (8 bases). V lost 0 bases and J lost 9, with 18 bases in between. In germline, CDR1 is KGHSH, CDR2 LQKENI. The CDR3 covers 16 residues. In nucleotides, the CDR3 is TGTGCCAGCTCACCACCGTCAGGGGGCACGGGGGGTGAGCAGTTCTTC. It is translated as CASSPPSGGTGGEQFF.

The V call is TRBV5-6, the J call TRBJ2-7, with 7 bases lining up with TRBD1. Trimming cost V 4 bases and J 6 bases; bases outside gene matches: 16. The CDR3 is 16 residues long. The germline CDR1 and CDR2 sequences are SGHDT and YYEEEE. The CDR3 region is CASSRPLTGQTGEQYF. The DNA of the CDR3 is TGTGCCAGCAGCAGACCCCTTACGGGACAGACAGGCGAGCAGTACTTC.